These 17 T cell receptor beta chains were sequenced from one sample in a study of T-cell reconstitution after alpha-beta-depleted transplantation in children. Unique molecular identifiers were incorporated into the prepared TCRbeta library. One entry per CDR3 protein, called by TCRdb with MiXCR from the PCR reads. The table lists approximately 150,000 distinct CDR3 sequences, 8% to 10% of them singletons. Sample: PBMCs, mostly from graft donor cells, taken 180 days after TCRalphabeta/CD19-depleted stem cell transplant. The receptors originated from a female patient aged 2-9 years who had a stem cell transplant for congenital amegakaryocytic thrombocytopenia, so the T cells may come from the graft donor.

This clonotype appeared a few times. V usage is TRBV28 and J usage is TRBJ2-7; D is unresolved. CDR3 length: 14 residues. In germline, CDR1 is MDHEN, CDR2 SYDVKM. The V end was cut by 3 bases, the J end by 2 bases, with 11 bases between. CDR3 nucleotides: TGTGCCAGCAGTTTTGGCCGTCGAGCCTACGAGCAGTACTTC. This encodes CASSFGRRAYEQYF.

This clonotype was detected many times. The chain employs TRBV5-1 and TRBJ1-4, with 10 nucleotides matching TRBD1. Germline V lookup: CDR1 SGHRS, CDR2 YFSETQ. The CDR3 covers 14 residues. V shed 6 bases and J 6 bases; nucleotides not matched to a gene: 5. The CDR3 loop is CASTRGQGHEKLFF. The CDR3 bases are TGCGCCAGCACCAGGGGACAGGGGCATGAAAAACTGTTTTTT.

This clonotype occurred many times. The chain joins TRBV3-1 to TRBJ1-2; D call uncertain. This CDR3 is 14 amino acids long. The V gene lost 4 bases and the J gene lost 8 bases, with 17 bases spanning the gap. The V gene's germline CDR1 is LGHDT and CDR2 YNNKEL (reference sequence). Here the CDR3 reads CASSPMTGSFGYTF. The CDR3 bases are TGTGCCAGCAGCCCGATGACTGGGTCCTTCGGCTACACCTTC.

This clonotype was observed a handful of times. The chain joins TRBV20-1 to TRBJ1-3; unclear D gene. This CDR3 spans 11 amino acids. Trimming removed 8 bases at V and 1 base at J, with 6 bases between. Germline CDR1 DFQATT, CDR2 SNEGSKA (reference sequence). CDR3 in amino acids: CSRKSGNTIYF. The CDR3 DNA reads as TGCAGTCGCAAATCTGGAAACACCATATATTTT.

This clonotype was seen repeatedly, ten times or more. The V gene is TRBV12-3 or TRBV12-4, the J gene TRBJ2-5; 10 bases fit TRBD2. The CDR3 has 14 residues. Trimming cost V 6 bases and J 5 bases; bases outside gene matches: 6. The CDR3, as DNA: TGTGCCAGCAGCCGGGGACTAGCGTCCGAGACCCAGTACTTC. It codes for CASSRGLASETQYF.

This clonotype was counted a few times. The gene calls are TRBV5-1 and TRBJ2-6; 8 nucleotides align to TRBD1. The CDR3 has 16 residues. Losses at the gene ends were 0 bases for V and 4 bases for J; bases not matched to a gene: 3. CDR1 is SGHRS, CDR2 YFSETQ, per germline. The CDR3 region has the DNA TGCGCCAGCAGCTTGGGACAGGGGCCCGGGGCCAACGTCCTGACTTTC. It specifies CASSLGQGPGANVLTF.

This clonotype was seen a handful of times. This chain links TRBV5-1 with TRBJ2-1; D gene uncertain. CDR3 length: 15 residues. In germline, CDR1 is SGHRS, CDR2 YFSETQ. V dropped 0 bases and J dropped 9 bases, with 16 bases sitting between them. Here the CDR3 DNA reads TGCGCCAGCAGCTTGGCCGTCGGCCCTAAAGTTGAGCAGTTCTTC. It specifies CASSLAVGPKVEQFF.

CDR3 DNA: TGTGCCAGCAGTTTCTTTCCCGTGCGGGTCGGTGGGGCCAACGTCCTGACTTTC. This gives the protein CASSFFPVRVGGANVLTF. The chain links TRBV12-3 or TRBV12-4 to TRBJ2-6; tentative D call: TRBD2 (5 bases). The length of the CDR3 is 18 residues. The V and J ends lost 3 bases and 3 bases respectively, with 18 bases between them.

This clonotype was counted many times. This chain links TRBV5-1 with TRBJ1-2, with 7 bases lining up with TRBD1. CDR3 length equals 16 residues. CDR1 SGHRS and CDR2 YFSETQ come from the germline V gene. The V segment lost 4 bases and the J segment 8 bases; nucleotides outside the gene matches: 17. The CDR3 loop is CASSANLGQTIFGYTF. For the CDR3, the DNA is TGCGCCAGCAGCGCAAACCTGGGACAGACGATCTTCGGCTACACCTTC.

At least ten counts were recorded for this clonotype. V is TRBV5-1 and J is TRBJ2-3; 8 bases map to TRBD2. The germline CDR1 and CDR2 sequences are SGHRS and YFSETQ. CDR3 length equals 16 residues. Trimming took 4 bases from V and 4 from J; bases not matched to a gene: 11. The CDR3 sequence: CASSTGVRGASDTQYF. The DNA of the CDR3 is TGCGCCAGCAGCACGGGGGTGCGGGGGGCGTCAGATACGCAGTATTTT.

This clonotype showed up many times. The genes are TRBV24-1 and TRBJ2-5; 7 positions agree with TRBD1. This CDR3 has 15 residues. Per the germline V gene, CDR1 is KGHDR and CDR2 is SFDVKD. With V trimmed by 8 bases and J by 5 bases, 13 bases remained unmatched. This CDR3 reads CATTPPTGANETQYF. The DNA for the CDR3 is TGTGCCACCACCCCGCCCACAGGGGCCAACGAGACCCAGTACTTC.

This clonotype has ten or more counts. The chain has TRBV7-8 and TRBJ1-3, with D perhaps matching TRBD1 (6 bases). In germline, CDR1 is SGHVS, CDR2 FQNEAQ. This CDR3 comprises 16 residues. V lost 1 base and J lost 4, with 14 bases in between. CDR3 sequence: CASSLGVRGVGNTIYF. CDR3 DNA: TGTGCCAGCAGCTTAGGGGTCAGGGGAGTGGGAAACACCATATATTTT.

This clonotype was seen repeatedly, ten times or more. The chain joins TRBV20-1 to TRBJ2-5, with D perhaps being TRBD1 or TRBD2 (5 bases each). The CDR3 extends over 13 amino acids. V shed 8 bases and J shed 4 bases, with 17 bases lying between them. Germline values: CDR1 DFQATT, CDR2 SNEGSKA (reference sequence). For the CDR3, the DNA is TGCAGTCTGAGTCGTGGGACGAGAGAGACCCAGTACTTC. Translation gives CSLSRGTRETQYF.

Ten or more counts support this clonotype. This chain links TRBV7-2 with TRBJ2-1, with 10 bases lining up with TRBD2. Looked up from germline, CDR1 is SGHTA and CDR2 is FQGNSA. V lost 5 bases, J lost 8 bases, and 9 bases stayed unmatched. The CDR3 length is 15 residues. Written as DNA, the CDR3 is TGTGCCAGCAGCATTCAGCGGGAGGGATCCCATGAGCAGTTCTTC. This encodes CASSIQREGSHEQFF.

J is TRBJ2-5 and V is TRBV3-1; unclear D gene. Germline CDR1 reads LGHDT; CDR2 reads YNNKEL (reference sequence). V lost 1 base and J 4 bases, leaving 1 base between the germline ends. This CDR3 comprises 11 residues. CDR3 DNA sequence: TGTGCCAGCAGCCAAGTAGAGACCCAGTACTTC. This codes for CASSQVETQYF.

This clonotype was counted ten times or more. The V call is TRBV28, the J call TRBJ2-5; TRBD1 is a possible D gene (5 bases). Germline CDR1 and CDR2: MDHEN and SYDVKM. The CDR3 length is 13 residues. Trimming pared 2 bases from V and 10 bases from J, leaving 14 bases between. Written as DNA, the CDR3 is TGTGCCAGCAGTTTAGCCGGGCAGGGTGGCCAGTACTTC. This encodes CASSLAGQGGQYF.

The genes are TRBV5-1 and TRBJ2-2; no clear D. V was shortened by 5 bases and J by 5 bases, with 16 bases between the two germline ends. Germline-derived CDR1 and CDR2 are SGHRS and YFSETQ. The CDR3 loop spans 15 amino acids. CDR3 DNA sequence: TGCGCCAGCAGTCACACCAGTGCTAGGACCGGGGAGCTGTTTTTT. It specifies CASSHTSARTGELFF.